This TCR beta chain was sequenced for a study of long-term antiretroviral therapy in people with HIV. Points from the study as a whole: Repertoires with HIV possessed tighter CDR3 length spans than those of controls. Within the repertoire, clones expanded before ART were dominant at all time points.

In regard to this clone: As yet, its antigen is unknown.

Running of the v3.0 immunoSEQ assay took place at survey level. Produced via immunoSEQ multiplex PCR; TCRdb's table is partial and in-frame only. The sample carries tens of thousands of clones, about 95% recorded once. Every specimen held between about 0.9-11 million cryopreserved PBMC. These were thawed and washed before DNA extraction. V was pared by 1 base and J by 2 bases, with 12 bases between. Looked up from germline, CDR1 is LNHDA and CDR2 is SQIVND (reference sequence). The CDR3 totals 15 residues. The rearrangement joins TRBV19 to TRBJ2-7; no reliable D call. The clonotype was recovered from a man aged 25-45 years with HIV. The sample here was unsorted PBMCs, taken 5.3 years after starting antiretroviral therapy. As DNA, the CDR3 is TGTGCCAGTAGTATAGGTGGAGTAACAACCTACGAGCAGTACTTC. Protein: CASSIGGVTTYEQYF.